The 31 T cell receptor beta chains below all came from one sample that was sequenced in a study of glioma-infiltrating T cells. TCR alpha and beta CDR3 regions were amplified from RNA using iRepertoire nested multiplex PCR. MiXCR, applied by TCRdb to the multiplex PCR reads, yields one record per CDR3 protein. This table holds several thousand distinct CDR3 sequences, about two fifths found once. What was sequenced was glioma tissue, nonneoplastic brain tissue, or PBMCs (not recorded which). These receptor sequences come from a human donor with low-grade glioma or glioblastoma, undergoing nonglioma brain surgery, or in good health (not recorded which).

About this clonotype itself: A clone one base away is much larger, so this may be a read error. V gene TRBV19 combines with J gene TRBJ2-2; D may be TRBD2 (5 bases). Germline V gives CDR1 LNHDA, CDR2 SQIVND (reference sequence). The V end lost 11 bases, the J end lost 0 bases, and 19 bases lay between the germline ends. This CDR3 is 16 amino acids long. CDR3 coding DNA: TGTGCCCGCTTAGCCCCCGGGCGGGCGAACACCGGGGAGCTGTTTTTT. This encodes CARLAPGRANTGELFF.

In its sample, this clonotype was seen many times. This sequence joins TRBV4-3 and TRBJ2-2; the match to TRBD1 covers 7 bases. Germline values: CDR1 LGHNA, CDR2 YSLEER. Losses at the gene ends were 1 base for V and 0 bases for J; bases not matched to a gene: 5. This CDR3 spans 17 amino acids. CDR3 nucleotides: TGCGCCAGCAGCCAAGCCCAGGGGGTTTCGAACACCGGGGAGCTGTTTTTT. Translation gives CASSQAQGVSNTGELFF.

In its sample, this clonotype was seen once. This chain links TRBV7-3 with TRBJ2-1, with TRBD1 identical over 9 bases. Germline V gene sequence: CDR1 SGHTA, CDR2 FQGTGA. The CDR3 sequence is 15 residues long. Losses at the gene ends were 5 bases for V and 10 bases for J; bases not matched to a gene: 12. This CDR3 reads CASSPSPGTGFEQFF. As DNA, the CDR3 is TGTGCCAGCAGCCCATCCCCAGGGACAGGGTTCGAGCAGTTCTTC.

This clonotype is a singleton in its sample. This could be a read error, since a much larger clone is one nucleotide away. This CDR3 is CASSLTLGLGGFSYEQYF. CDR3 DNA sequence: TGCGCCAGCAGCTTGACATTGGGACTAGGGGGCTTCTCCTACGAGCAGTACTTC. J is TRBJ2-7 and V is TRBV5-1; tentative D call: TRBD2 (8 bases). Germline assignment: CDR1 SGHRS and CDR2 YFSETQ. V was cut by 1 base and J by 0 bases, with 20 bases left in between. The CDR3 sequence is 18 residues long.

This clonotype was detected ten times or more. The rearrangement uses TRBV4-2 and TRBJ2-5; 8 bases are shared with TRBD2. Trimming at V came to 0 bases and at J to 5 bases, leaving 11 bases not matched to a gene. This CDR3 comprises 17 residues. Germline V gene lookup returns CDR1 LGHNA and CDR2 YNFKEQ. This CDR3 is CASSQDLSDGGGETQYF. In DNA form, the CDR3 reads TGTGCCAGCAGCCAAGATCTTTCGGACGGCGGGGGGGAGACCCAGTACTTC.

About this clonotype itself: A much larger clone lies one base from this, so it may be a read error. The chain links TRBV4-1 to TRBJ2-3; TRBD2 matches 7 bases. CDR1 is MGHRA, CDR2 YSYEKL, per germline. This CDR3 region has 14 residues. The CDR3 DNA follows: TGCTCCAGCAGCCGGGGGGTCACCACAGATACGCAGTATTTT. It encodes CSSSRGVTTDTQYF.

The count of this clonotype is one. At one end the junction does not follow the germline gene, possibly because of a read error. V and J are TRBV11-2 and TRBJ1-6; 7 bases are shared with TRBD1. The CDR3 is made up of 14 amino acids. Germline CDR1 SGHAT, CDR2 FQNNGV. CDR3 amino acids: CASSLGQVNSPPHF. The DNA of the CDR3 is TGTGCCAGCAGCCTTGGACAGGTCAATTCACCCCCCCACTTT.

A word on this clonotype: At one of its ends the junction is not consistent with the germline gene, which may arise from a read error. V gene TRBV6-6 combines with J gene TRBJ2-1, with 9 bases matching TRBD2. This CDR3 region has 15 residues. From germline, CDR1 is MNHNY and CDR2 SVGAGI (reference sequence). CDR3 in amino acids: CASSLAGENYSEQFF. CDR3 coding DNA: TGTGCCAGCAGTTTAGCGGGAGAGAACTACAGTGAGCAGTTCTTC.

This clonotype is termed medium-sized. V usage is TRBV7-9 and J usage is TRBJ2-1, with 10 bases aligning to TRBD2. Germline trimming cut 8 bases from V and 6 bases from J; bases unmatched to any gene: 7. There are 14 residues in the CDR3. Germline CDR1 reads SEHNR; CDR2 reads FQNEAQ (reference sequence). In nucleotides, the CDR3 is TGTGCCAGCGTTTATCTAGCGGGGGCCAATGAGCAGTTCTTC. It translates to CASVYLAGANEQFF.

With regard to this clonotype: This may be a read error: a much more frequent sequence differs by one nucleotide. CDR3 sequence: CASSLGSSGASVLTF. CDR3 nucleotides: TGTGCCAGCAGCCTAGGGAGCTCTGGGGCCAGCGTCCTGACTTTC. V is TRBV3-1 and J is TRBJ2-6; tentatively, D is TRBD1 or TRBD2 (5 bases each). The CDR3 spans 15 residues. Germline V gene sequence: CDR1 LGHDT, CDR2 YNNKEL (reference sequence). The complete variable domain, with remaining parts taken from reference TRBV3-1 and TRBJ2-6, reads DTAVSQTPKYLVTQMGNDKSIKCEQNLGHDTMYWYKQDSKKFLKIMFSYNNKELIINETVPNRFSPKSPDKAHLNLHINSLELGDSAVYFCASSLGSSGASVLTFGAGSRLTVL.

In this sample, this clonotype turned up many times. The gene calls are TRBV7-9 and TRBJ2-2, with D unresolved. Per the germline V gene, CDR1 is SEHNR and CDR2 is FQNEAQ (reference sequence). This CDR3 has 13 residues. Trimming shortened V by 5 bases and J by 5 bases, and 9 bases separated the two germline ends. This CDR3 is CASSTTGTGELFF. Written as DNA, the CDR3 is TGTGCCAGCAGCACGACTGGTACCGGGGAGCTGTTTTTT.

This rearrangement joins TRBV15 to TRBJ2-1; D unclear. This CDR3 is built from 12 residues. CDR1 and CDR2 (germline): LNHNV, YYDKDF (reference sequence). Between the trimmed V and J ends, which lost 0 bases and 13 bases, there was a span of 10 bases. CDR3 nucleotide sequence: TGTGCCACCAGCAGAGAGAATGACGACCAGTTCTTC. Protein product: CATSRENDDQFF.

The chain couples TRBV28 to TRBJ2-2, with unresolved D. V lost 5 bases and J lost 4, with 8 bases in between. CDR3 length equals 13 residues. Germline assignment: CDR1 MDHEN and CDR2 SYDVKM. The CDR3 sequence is CASSALTTGELFF. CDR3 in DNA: TGTGCCAGCAGTGCTCTAACCACCGGGGAGCTGTTTTTT.

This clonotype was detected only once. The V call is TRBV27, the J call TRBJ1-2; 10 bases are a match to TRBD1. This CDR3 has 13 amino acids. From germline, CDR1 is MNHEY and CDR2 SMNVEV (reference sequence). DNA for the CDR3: TGTGTTAGCAGTTTAGGGACAGGGGATGGCTACACCTTC. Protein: CVSSLGTGDGYTF.

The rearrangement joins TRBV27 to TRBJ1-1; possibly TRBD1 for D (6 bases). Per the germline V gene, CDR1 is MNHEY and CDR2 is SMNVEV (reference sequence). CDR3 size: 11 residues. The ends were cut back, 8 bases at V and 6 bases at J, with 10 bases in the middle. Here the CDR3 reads CASWGPAEAFF. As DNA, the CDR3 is TGTGCCAGCTGGGGGCCCGCTGAAGCTTTCTTT.

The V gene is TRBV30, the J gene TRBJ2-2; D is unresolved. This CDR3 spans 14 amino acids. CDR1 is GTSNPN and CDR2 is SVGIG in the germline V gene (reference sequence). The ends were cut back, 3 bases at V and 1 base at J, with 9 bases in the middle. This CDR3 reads CAWRGIENTGELFF. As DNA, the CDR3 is TGTGCCTGGAGGGGAATTGAGAACACCGGGGAGCTGTTTTTT.

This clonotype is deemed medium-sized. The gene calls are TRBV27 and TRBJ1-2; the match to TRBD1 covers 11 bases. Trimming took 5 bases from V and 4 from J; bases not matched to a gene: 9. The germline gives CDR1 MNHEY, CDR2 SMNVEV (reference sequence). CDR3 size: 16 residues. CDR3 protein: CASSPWTGGMIYGYTF. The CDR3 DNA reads TGTGCCAGCAGTCCGTGGACAGGGGGCATGATCTATGGCTACACCTTC.

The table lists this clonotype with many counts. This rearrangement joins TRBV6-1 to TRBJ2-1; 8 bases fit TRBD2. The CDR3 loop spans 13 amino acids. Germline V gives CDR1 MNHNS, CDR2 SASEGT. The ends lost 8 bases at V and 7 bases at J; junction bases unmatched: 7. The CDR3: CASVGGGLNEQFF. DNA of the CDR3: TGTGCCAGCGTGGGCGGGGGGCTGAATGAGCAGTTCTTC.

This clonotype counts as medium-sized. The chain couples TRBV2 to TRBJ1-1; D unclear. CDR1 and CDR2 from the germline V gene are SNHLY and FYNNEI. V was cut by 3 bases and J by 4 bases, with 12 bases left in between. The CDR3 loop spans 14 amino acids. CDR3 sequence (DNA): TGTGCCAGCAGTGATGTTGGGGTGGGCACTGAAGCTTTCTTT. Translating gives CASSDVGVGTEAFF.

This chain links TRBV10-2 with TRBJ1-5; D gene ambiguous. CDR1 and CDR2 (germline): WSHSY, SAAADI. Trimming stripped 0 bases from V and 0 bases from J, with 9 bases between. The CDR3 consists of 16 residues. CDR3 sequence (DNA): TGCGCCAGCAGTGAGTCCACCGGGAATAGCAATCAGCCCCAGCATTTT. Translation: CASSESTGNSNQPQHF.

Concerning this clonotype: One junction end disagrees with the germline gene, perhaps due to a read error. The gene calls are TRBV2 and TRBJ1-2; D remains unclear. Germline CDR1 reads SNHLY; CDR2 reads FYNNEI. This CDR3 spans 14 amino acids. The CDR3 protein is CASSEPLPTHGYTF. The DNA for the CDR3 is TGTGCCAGCAGTGAACCGCTTCCTACCCACGGCTATACCTTC.

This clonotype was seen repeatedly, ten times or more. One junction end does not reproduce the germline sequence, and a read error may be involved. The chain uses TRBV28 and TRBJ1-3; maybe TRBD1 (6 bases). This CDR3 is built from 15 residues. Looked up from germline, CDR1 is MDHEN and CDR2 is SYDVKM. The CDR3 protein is CASSLPGEVGYTIYF. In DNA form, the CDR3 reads TGTGCCAGCAGTTTACCAGGGGAAGTTGGATACACCATATATTTT.

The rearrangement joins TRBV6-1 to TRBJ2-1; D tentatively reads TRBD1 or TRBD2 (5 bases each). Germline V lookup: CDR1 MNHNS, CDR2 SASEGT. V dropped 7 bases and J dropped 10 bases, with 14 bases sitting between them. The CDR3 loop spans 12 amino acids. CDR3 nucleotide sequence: TGTGCCAGCATTTATACCGGGGACGAGCAGTTCTTC. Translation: CASIYTGDEQFF.

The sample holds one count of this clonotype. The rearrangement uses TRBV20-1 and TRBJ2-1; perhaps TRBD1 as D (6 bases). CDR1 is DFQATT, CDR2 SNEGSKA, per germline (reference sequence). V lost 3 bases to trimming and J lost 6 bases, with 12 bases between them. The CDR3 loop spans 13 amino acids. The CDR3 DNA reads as TGCAGTGCTAGTGACAGGACAGTCAATGAGCAGTTCTTC. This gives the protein CSASDRTVNEQFF.

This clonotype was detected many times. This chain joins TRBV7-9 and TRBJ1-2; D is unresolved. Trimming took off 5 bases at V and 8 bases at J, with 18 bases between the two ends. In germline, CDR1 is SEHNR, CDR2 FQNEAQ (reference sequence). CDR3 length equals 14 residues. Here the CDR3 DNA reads TGTGCCAGCAGCCCGACCCCCTCTTCTCTCGGCTACACCTTC. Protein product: CASSPTPSSLGYTF.

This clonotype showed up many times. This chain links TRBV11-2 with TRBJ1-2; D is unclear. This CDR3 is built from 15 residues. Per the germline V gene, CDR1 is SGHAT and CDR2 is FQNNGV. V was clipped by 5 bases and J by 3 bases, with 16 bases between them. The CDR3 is CASSPRSRRDYGYTF. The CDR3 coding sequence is TGTGCCAGCAGCCCTCGTAGTAGGCGAGACTATGGCTACACCTTC.

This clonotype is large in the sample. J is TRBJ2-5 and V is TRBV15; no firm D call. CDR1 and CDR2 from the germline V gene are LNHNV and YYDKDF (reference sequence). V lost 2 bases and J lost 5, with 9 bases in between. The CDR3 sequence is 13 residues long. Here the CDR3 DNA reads TGTGCCACCAGCAGATACGCCGGGGAGACCCAGTACTTC. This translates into CATSRYAGETQYF.

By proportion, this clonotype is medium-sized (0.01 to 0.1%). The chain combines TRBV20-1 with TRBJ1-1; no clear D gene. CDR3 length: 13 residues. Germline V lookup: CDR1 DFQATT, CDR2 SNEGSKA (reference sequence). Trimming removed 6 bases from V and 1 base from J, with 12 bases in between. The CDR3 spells CSAGLKRNTEAFF. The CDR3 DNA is TGCAGTGCCGGATTAAAACGGAACACTGAAGCTTTCTTT.

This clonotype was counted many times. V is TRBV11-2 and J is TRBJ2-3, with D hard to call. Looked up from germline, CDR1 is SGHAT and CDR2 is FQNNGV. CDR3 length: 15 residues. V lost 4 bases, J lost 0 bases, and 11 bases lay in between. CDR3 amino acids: CASSSYPSSTDTQYF. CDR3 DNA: TGTGCCAGCAGCTCGTACCCGTCTAGCACAGATACGCAGTATTTT. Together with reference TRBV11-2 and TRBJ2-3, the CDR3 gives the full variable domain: EAGVAQSPRYKIIEKRQSVAFWCNPISGHATLYWYQQILGQGPKLLIQFQNNGVVDDSQLPKDRFSAERLKGVDSTLKIQPAKLEDSAVYLCASSSYPSSTDTQYFGPGTRLTVL.

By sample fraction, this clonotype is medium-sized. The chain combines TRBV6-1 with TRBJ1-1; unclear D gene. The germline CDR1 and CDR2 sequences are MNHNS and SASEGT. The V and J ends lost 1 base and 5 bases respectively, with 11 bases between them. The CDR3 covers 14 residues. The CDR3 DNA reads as TGTGCCAGCAGTGAAGGGTGGGGAAAAACTGAAGCTTTCTTT. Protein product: CASSEGWGKTEAFF.

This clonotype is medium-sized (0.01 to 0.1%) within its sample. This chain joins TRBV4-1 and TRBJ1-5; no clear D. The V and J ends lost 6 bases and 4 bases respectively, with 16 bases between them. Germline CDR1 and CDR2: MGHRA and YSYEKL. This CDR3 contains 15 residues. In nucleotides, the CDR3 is TGCGCCAGCAGTCAATTTCCGGCCCTTAATCAGCCCCAGCATTTT. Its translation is CASSQFPALNQPQHF.